This T cell receptor beta chain is drawn from a study of response to subunit inactivated influenza vaccine. Whole-study results and caveats: T cells newly recruited by each seasonal influenza vaccination are few, the authors suggested.

Points on this clonotype: Its antigen remains unknown.

TCRdb re-derived calls from the RT-PCR reads in MiXCR, one entry per CDR3 protein. The sample has around 750,000 distinct CDR3 sequences; approximately 22% are singletons. V lost 4 bases, J lost 3 bases, and 6 bases stayed unmatched. The CDR3 has 14 residues. Sequenced material: PBMCs from blood, taken 5 days after vaccination. This rearrangement joins TRBV12-3 or TRBV12-4 to TRBJ2-7; 7 nucleotides align to TRBD1. This receptor was obtained from a man aged 45 to 65 who received an inactivated influenza vaccine. CDR3 nucleotides: TGTGCCAGCAGTTGGGCGACAGGGATCTACGAGCAGTACTTC. This encodes CASSWATGIYEQYF.